This TCR beta chain was identified in a study of T-cell memory formation after mild COVID-19. With constant-segment primers, 5'RACE yielded cDNA libraries of TCR alpha and TCR beta that carried sample barcodes and UMIs. TCRdb re-derived calls from the 5' RACE reads in MiXCR, one entry per CDR3 protein. The sample lists roughly 580,000 distinct CDR3 sequences, under 20% seen once, with around 12% in the top ten. Regarding the study as a whole: Certain responding clones were present in pre-infection memory, suggesting participation of cross-reactive memory. Day 15 to 85 contracting clones showed balanced CD4/CD8; day 15 to 37 expanders favored CD4+.

The CDR3 has 13 amino acids. The V gene's germline CDR1 is SGHVS and CDR2 FQNEAQ. V dropped 3 bases and J dropped 4 bases, with 7 bases sitting between them. This clonotype was detected only once. Its antigen remains unknown. Specimen: PBMCs or a T cell subset sorted from them (not recorded which). The TCR originated in an adult woman who had mild COVID-19 (a few samples of this study predate the infection). Cell type and time point are not known. The J gene is TRBJ1-5, the V gene TRBV7-8; D is uncertain. As DNA, the CDR3 is TGTGCCAGCAGCTTTCAGGAAAATCAGCCCCAGCATTTT. It codes for CASSFQENQPQHF.